This entry describes one T cell receptor beta chain. This clonotype has a handful of counts. What this receptor recognizes is not known. Base qualities are missing; no much larger clone stands one base away. The sample originates from a study of quantifying T cell responses using KT2 cells (dated by TCRdb to about 2017). Some background on the complete study: RNA was DNase-treated and reverse transcribed with TCR alpha and beta constant-region primers, mostly using SuperScript III. Under optimum conditions, the T4 ligation step was estimated to exceed 9% efficiency. PCR2 was run as a SYBR Green qPCR and stopped at a predetermined fluorescence threshold to avoid over-amplification.

The germline V gene sets CDR1 to MNHNS and CDR2 to SASEGT. The cysteine opens and the phenylalanine closes a CDR3 of 14 amino acids. Here the CDR3 DNA is all that survives: 42 bases in frame from base 1. Relative to germline, V is 2 bases shorter and J is 2 bases shorter, with 9 bases between their ends. Receptors were amplified or captured by UMI-ligation and nested PCR. T4 RNA ligase 1 was used to ligate a single-stranded oligonucleotide containing the Illumina SP2 sequence and a UMI to the 3' end of the cDNA. PCR1 ran 4 cycles (98°C 15 s, 69°C 30 s, 72°C 40 s); the beta primer was an equimolar mix of RC1.1 and RC1.2 covering TRBC1 and TRBC2. Starting at PCR2, the TCR alpha and beta chains were handled separately, and sample indices and Illumina adaptors were added. The UMI, placed after an 8-base spacer, consisted of 12 random nucleotides arranged as two hexamers with a spacer between them. Libraries were sequenced on an Illumina MiSeq with v2 2x251 paired-end chemistry, typically about a dozen samples per run. To boost diversity, each sequencing library was supplemented with PhiX DNA at about 4.5-7%. Concerning the study's data processing: The raw reads were converted into FASTQ with bcl2fastq and then demultiplexed by dual indices with Demultiplexor. V and J genes were assigned by Decombinator through tag matching that permitted a single base-pair mismatch. Using UMIs, Collapsinator corrected both sequencing errors and the frequency errors that come from PCR heterogeneity. CDR3Translator turned Decombinator identifiers into nucleotide sequence, translated that sequence into amino acids, and pulled out the CDR3 based on C- and N-terminal motifs. A cluster of KT2 sequences sharing one unique molecular identifier was counted as one distinct KT2 TCR. The public reads were reanalyzed by TCRdb: fastp trimming at Q25, MiXCR alignment, in-frame beta chains only. Each entry is one CDR3 protein sequence, shown with its most common DNA and genes. These V and J calls are TCRdb output, not the study's own analysis. The sample has 40,000 or so distinct CDR3 sequences on record, over 15% of them singletons. The ten largest clones capture around two fifths of the sample.

On the study overall, not on this receptor specifically: Counts of KT2 alpha and beta sequences scaled linearly with input KT2 cell number over several orders of magnitude. Saturation in the detection of KT2 sequences was observed at very high KT2 spike-in numbers. The study did not include a side-by-side comparison of this pipeline with other TCR sequencing techniques. KT2 sequences were still detected at the lowest spike-in tested, roughly one KT2 cell per 100,000 PBMC.

Known numbers of KT2, a T cell clone whose TCR had been sequenced previously, were spiked into unfractionated PBMC to test the sensitivity and accuracy of the pipeline. A range of KT2-to-PBMC ratios was set up by mixing KT2 cells into a fixed number of PBMC. Sequenced: PBMCs spiked with cells of the T cell clone KT2. The chain couples TRBV6-1 to TRBJ2-5; the D gene is possibly TRBD2, with 6 bases matching. This receptor was identified in a human donor. The CDR3 protein sequence reads: CASSELGGQETQYF. The DNA sequence reads TGTGCCAGCAGTGAACTGGGGGGTCAAGAGACCCAGTACTTC.